The 21 T cell receptor beta chains below come from one sample, sequenced in a study of blood T cells in healthy people across ages (dated by TCRdb to about 2015). The library came from 5' RACE. TCRdb names Illumina HiSeq 2500 as the instrument used. The second PCR ran for about 7 to 11 cycles and used a J-beta primer mix along with a sample-barcoded 5' primer. The public reads were run again by TCRdb, first through fastp at Q25 and then through MiXCR, and only productive beta chains were kept. Every distinct CDR3 protein forms one entry, paired with its most common genes and DNA. Within this sample are over 600,000 distinct CDR3 sequences, with more than 50% of them counted one time only. Around a quarter of the sample belongs to the ten largest clones. Sequencing was carried out using blood. All receptors derive from a man between 40 and 49 years old in good health.

The chain carries TRBV7-2 and TRBJ2-7; 9 nucleotides line up with TRBD2. After removal of 5 bases from V and 3 bases from J, the junction contained 5 bases not matched to a gene. This CDR3 has 14 residues. Germline CDR1 reads SGHTA; CDR2 reads FQGNSA. The CDR3 protein is CASSPTSGGYEQYF. CDR3 nucleotide sequence: TGTGCCAGCAGCCCGACTAGCGGCGGCTACGAGCAGTACTTC.

J is TRBJ1-2 and V is TRBV6-5; 7 bases map to TRBD1. The CDR3 runs 14 residues. Germline V CDR1 and CDR2: MNHEY, SVGAGI. The ends lost 6 bases at V and 2 bases at J; junction bases unmatched: 6. CDR3 nucleotides: TGTGCCAGCAGACGACAGGGCCCGAACTATGGCTACACCTTC. Residues: CASRRQGPNYGYTF.

V usage is TRBV14 and J usage is TRBJ2-1; 12 positions match TRBD2. The trim removed 6 bases at V and 10 bases at J, leaving 16 bases unmatched. CDR1 and CDR2 from the germline V gene are SGHDN and FVKESK. The CDR3 spans 17 residues. The CDR3 DNA is TGTGCCAGCAGTTTGGACACAGGTCGACTAGCGGGAGACGAGCAGTTCTTC. This sequence encodes CASSLDTGRLAGDEQFF. The full variable domain, in which reference TRBV14 and TRBJ2-1 provide the parts outside the CDR3, is EAGVTQFPSHSVIEKGQTVTLRCDPISGHDNLYWYRRVMGKEIKFLLHFVKESKQDESGMPNNRFLAERTGGTYSTLKVQPAELEDSGVYFCASSLDTGRLAGDEQFFGPGTRLTVL.

This clonotype was picked up a small number of times. The genes are TRBV5-1 and TRBJ2-1, with 7 positions matching TRBD1. The trim removed 4 bases at V and 10 bases at J, leaving 8 bases unmatched. The length of the CDR3 is 13 residues. Germline CDR1 SGHRS, CDR2 YFSETQ. The CDR3 sequence is CASSGLQGNEQFF. As DNA, the CDR3 is TGCGCCAGCAGCGGCCTACAGGGGAACGAGCAGTTCTTC.

The chain links TRBV13 to TRBJ2-5; possibly TRBD2 for D (6 bases). The V gene lost 2 bases and the J gene lost 0 bases, with 13 bases spanning the gap. From germline, CDR1 is PRHDT and CDR2 FYEKMQ (reference sequence). The CDR3 sequence is 16 residues long. The CDR3 region is CASSLQYGGNQETQYF. The CDR3 nucleotides are TGTGCCAGCAGCTTACAGTACGGAGGGAACCAAGAGACCCAGTACTTC.

The chain carries TRBV20-1 and TRBJ2-4, with 7 bases that match TRBD1. V shed 4 bases and J 3 bases; nucleotides not matched to a gene: 6. This CDR3 has 14 residues. Germline V lookup: CDR1 DFQATT, CDR2 SNEGSKA (reference sequence). In nucleotides, the CDR3 is TGCAGTGCTACGACAGGGAAGGGCAAAAACATTCAGTACTTC. Protein sequence: CSATTGKGKNIQYF.

This rearrangement joins TRBV29-1 to TRBJ1-5; 7 bases match TRBD1. Germline V gives CDR1 SQVTM, CDR2 ANQGSEA. There are 13 residues in the CDR3. J lost 4 bases, V lost 6 bases, and 6 bases had no gene match. This CDR3 is CSVDQGENQPQHF. The CDR3 bases are TGCAGCGTAGATCAGGGGGAAAATCAGCCCCAGCATTTT.

The chain carries TRBV2 and TRBJ2-4; 11 bases are a match to TRBD2. Germline-derived CDR1 and CDR2 are SNHLY and FYNNEI. V was pared by 1 base and J by 2 bases, with 10 bases of the junction left unmatched. There are 19 residues in the CDR3. CDR3 sequence (DNA): TGTGCCAGCAGTGAAGTTTTAGCGGGAGGGGTAGCAACCAAAAACATTCAGTACTTC. It is translated as CASSEVLAGGVATKNIQYF. Complete variable domain (other parts from reference TRBV2 and TRBJ2-4): EPEVTQTPSHQVTQMGQEVILRCVPISNHLYFYWYRQILGQKVEFLVSFYNNEISEKSEIFDDQFSVERPDGSNFTLKIRSTKLEDSAMYFCASSEVLAGGVATKNIQYFGAGTRLSVL.

The genes are TRBV7-9 and TRBJ2-1, with D hard to call. Trimming pared 2 bases from V and 8 bases from J, leaving 7 bases between. Germline CDR1 SEHNR, CDR2 FQNEAQ (reference sequence). CDR3 length: 12 residues. The CDR3 bases are TGTGCCAGCAGCTTAAAAGTCGATGAGCAGTTCTTC. Translation gives CASSLKVDEQFF. Filled out from reference TRBV7-9 and TRBJ2-1, the complete variable domain reads DTGVSQNPRHKITKRGQNVTFRCDPISEHNRLYWYRQTLGQGPEFLTYFQNEAQLEKSRLLSDRFSAERPKGSFSTLEIQRTEQGDSAMYLCASSLKVDEQFFGPGTRLTVL.

This clonotype showed up just a few times. This chain links TRBV3-1 with TRBJ2-7; 10 bases match TRBD2. The CDR3 has 14 amino acids. Trimming at V came to 4 bases and at J to 4 bases, leaving 4 bases not matched to a gene. Germline lookup yields CDR1 LGHDT and CDR2 YNNKEL (reference sequence). The CDR3 nucleotides are TGTGCCAGCAGCCGAGCGGGAGGGCCTTACGAGCAGTACTTC. Its protein is CASSRAGGPYEQYF.

The rearrangement uses TRBV25-1 and TRBJ2-1; 13 nucleotides match TRBD2. The CDR3 extends over 20 amino acids. Trimming took 11 bases from V and 8 from J; bases not matched to a gene: 27. CDR1 and CDR2 (germline): MGHDK, SYGVNS. The CDR3 sequence: CAVTPGRLSGLAGNPDEQFF. CDR3 bases: TGTGCCGTCACCCCGGGACGGCTTTCGGGACTAGCGGGAAATCCAGATGAGCAGTTCTTC.

The V call is TRBV6-1, the J call TRBJ1-6; D uncertain. Germline values: CDR1 MNHNS, CDR2 SASEGT. The CDR3 extends over 14 amino acids. V was pared by 3 bases and J by 9 bases, with 12 bases between. CDR3 sequence: CASSDLGVGSPLHF. DNA of the CDR3: TGTGCCAGCAGTGATTTGGGCGTCGGTTCACCCCTCCACTTT.

This sequence joins TRBV3-1 and TRBJ1-2; unclear D gene. Trimming cost V 1 base and J 2 bases, with 11 bases left between them. The CDR3 is 15 amino acids. Germline V CDR1 and CDR2: LGHDT, YNNKEL (reference sequence). DNA for the CDR3: TGTGCCAGCAGCCAAGGACCTAACGCAAACTATGGCTACACCTTC. It encodes CASSQGPNANYGYTF.

The V call is TRBV12-3 or TRBV12-4, the J call TRBJ2-3; TRBD1 matches 7 bases. The CDR3 is made up of 12 amino acids. Trimming cost V 4 bases and J 7 bases; bases outside gene matches: 2. CDR3 DNA sequence: TGTGCCAGCAGTTACAGGGGACATACGCAGTATTTT. This codes for CASSYRGHTQYF.

The rearrangement links TRBV12-3 or TRBV12-4 to TRBJ1-5; D is undetermined. The CDR3 loop spans 12 amino acids. The ends were cut back, 6 bases at V and 6 bases at J, with 9 bases in the middle. CDR3: CASSRPFQPQHF. Here the CDR3 DNA reads TGTGCCAGCAGCCGACCCTTTCAGCCCCAGCATTTT.

The chain couples TRBV7-3 to TRBJ1-2; 10 bases fit TRBD1. Germline CDR1 SGHTA, CDR2 FQGTGA. V lost 4 bases and J lost 8; bases outside the gene matches: 7. This CDR3 comprises 14 residues. As DNA, the CDR3 is TGTGCCAGCAGCTCCGGGACAGGGGTCGGAGGCTACACCTTC. Encoded protein: CASSSGTGVGGYTF.

This chain connects TRBV7-2 to TRBJ2-5; D is ambiguous. The CDR3 contains 14 residues. Germline CDR1 SGHTA, CDR2 FQGNSA. Trimming took off 2 bases at V and 5 bases at J, with 12 bases between the two ends. The CDR3 region is CASSLSAIEETQYF. The CDR3 nucleotides read TGTGCCAGCAGCTTATCGGCGATAGAGGAGACCCAGTACTTC.

This clonotype was observed a handful of times. The chain carries TRBV20-1 and TRBJ2-1, with 11 bases aligning to TRBD2. Trimming removed 7 bases from V and 9 bases from J; junction bases left unmatched: 8. The CDR3 runs 13 residues. In germline, CDR1 is DFQATT, CDR2 SNEGSKA (reference sequence). In DNA form, the CDR3 reads TGCAGTGACTCGGGACTAGCGGTGGGTGAGCAGTTCTTC. Encoded protein: CSDSGLAVGEQFF.

The J gene is TRBJ2-1, the V gene TRBV6-6, with 8 bases lining up with TRBD2. Germline CDR1 reads MNHNY; CDR2 reads SVGAGI (reference sequence). V was clipped by 7 bases and J by 9 bases; unmatched bases: 5. The CDR3 is made up of 12 amino acids. CDR3 region: CASTPGGGEQFF. The CDR3 DNA is TGTGCCAGCACGCCCGGGGGGGGTGAGCAGTTCTTC.

The rearrangement joins TRBV10-3 to TRBJ2-1, with TRBD2 as a possible D gene (6 bases). The CDR3 contains 14 residues. Trimming took 8 bases from V and 5 from J, leaving 16 bases between them. CDR1 is ENHRY, CDR2 SYGVKD, per germline. The CDR3 sequence is CAIRTGTANNEQFF. Written as DNA, the CDR3 is TGTGCCATCCGGACGGGGACTGCCAACAATGAGCAGTTCTTC.

The J gene is TRBJ2-4, the V gene TRBV10-3; 7 positions match TRBD1. V lost 7 bases, J lost 13 bases, and 16 bases stayed unmatched. The germline V gene encodes CDR1 ENHRY and CDR2 SYGVKD. The CDR3 is 14 residues long. The DNA of the CDR3 is TGTGCCATCACCTTTTCGGACAGGTCAGGGGAGCAGTACTTC. Amino acids: CAITFSDRSGEQYF.